This T cell receptor beta chain was found in a study of T cells in Graves' hyperthyroidism and ophthalmopathy. Findings and caveats of the study: From stable hyperthyroidism, ophthalmopathy was set apart by a 13 V-J model.

Regarding this clonotype: Its antigen remains unknown.

For the diagnoses, clinical symptoms, serum thyroxine and TRAb, thyroid ultrasound and orbital computed tomography were used. Researchers took RNA transcripts and amplified the TCR beta CDR3 regions from them. The study used the HTBI primer set for a first-round RT-PCR of the TCR CDR3. Each CDR3 protein gets one entry after TCRdb re-called the multiplex PCR reads with MiXCR. The table shows fewer than 400,000 distinct CDR3 sequences, with around 16% occurring only once. The sequence came from a man between 25 and 39 years old with Graves' hyperthyroidism. The sample was blood.

CDR3 DNA sequence: TGTGCCAGCAGTGTTGAGGGGGTGATGACTGAAGCTTTCTTT. It yields the protein CASSVEGVMTEAFF. V and J are TRBV6-1 and TRBJ1-1; D is possibly TRBD1 (6 bases). This CDR3 comprises 14 residues. Germline assignment: CDR1 MNHNS and CDR2 SASEGT. V lost 4 bases to trimming and J lost 5 bases, with 14 bases between them.